This T cell receptor beta chain came from a study of T-cell memory formation after mild COVID-19. Using its own MiXCR run on the 5' RACE reads, TCRdb lists one record per CDR3 protein. This table holds about 420,000 distinct CDR3 sequences, about 22% found once. This clonotype was counted a few times. Its antigen is as yet unknown. This CDR3 is built from 12 residues. The V gene end was trimmed by 6 bases and the J gene end by 5 bases; junction bases not matched to a gene: 1. Per germline, CDR1 SNHLY and CDR2 FYNNEI. Study conclusions and caveats: Contracting clones, day 15 to 85, had balanced CD4/CD8, and later expanders favored CD4+.

The genes are TRBV2 and TRBJ2-1; 7 nucleotides line up with TRBD1. The sequenced sample was PBMCs or a T cell subset sorted from them (not recorded which). The receptor comes from an adult woman who had mild COVID-19 (a few samples of this study predate the infection). Cell type and time point are not known. Written as DNA, the CDR3 is TGTGCCAGCAGCGGACAGGACAATGAGCAGTTCTTC. This codes for CASSGQDNEQFF.